A selection of T cell receptor beta chains follows, all from one sample in a study of OX40 agonist ivuxolimab in advanced cancers. TCRdb keeps only in-frame clones here, not all; method: immunoSEQ multiplex PCR. This sample carries 45,000 to 50,000 clones, about 87% of them seen once, and the ten largest clones take under 2.5%. The material sequenced was CD4+ or CD8+ T cells sorted from blood, taken in a trial of the OX40 agonist ivuxolimab. The receptors shown here come from an adult with an advanced solid tumor such as melanoma, head and neck, liver or kidney cancer. Both conserved end residues are part of each CDR3. A D gene is named only where the DNA matches it firmly. Size is omitted from some rows. Given values are once, few, many or a class for expanded clones.

cdr3_aa cdr3_nt clone_size d_call j_call v_call
CASIPTGTRMGETQYF TGTGCCAGCATCCCAACCGGGACTCGGATGGGGGAGACCCAGTACTTC few . TRBJ2-5 TRBV2
CASSQDGTGVYEQYF TGCGCCAGCAGCCAAGATGGGACAGGGGTCTACGAGCAGTACTTC . TRBD1 TRBJ2-7 TRBV4-3
CASSVGQGWADTQYF TGTGCCAGCAGCGTAGGCCAGGGGTGGGCAGATACGCAGTATTTT . . TRBJ2-3 TRBV9
CASSLDLRSGNTIYF TGCGCCAGCAGCCTGGACCTACGCTCTGGAAACACCATATATTTT . . TRBJ1-3 TRBV5-1
CAIRESTGSGNTIYF TGTGCCATCAGGGAAAGCACAGGGTCTGGAAACACCATATATTTT . . TRBJ1-3 TRBV10-3
CASSTPLPLAGSYEQYF TGTGCCAGTAGTACCCCCCTACCCCTAGCGGGATCTTACGAGCAGTACTTC . TRBD2 TRBJ2-7 TRBV19
CATSTGDSDTQYF TGTGCCACCAGCACAGGGGATTCAGATACGCAGTATTTT . . TRBJ2-3 TRBV15
CASSGQGAAGELFF TGTGCCAGCAGCGGACAGGGGGCGGCCGGGGAGCTGTTTTTT . TRBD1 TRBJ2-2 TRBV5-6
CASRKNYEQYF TGTGCCAGCAGGAAGAACTACGAGCAGTACTTC . . TRBJ2-7 TRBV6-1
CASSITGLETQYF TGTGCCAGTAGTATAACCGGGCTAGAGACCCAGTACTTC . . TRBJ2-5 TRBV19
CASSLEGSLNTEAFF TGTGCCAGCAGCTTGGAGGGCAGCTTGAACACTGAAGCTTTCTTT . . TRBJ1-1 TRBV5-4
CASSPFIDRANEQFF TGTGCCAGCAGCCCATTCATAGACAGGGCCAATGAGCAGTTCTTC . TRBD1 TRBJ2-1 TRBV6-5
CATSDGTQGETQYF TGTGCCACCAGCGACGGGACACAGGGAGAGACCCAGTACTTC . . TRBJ2-5 TRBV15
CASSQEAGWETQYF TGTGCCAGCAGCCAAGAGGCAGGGTGGGAGACCCAGTACTTC . . TRBJ2-5 TRBV4-2